The 11 T cell receptor beta chains given below trace back to one sample, sequenced in a study of T cell responses to AZD1222 COVID-19 vaccine. Repertoires were generated with immunoSEQ multiplex PCR, while TCRdb's copy carries only in-frame clones and drops some. This table holds 100,000 to 150,000 clones, approximately 88% found once. The sample consisted of peripheral blood, taken on day 0 of AZD1222 vaccination. The source of these receptors is an adult in good health.

The rearrangement uses TRBV6-5 and TRBJ1-1; 7 bases fit TRBD1. Looked up from germline, CDR1 is MNHEY and CDR2 is SVGAGI. The CDR3 totals 14 residues. V lost 5 bases, J lost 2 bases, and 5 bases stayed unmatched. CDR3 DNA sequence: TGTGCCAGCAGTAACAGGGGTACCAACACTGAAGCTTTCTTT. The encoded protein is CASSNRGTNTEAFF.

The chain employs TRBV5-6 and TRBJ2-1; D is unresolved. The germline V and J ends were trimmed by 2 bases and 9 bases, with 6 bases remaining between them. The germline V gene has CDR1 SGHDT and CDR2 YYEEEE. The CDR3 has 11 residues. The CDR3 is CASSFGTEQFF. CDR3 DNA: TGTGCCAGCAGCTTTGGTACTGAGCAGTTCTTC.

This chain uses TRBV11-3 with TRBJ2-2, with unresolved D. Germline V lookup: CDR1 SGHNT, CDR2 YENEEA. The CDR3 spans 12 residues. The V and J ends lost 5 bases and 8 bases respectively, with 9 bases between them. The chain's CDR3 is CASSTYGGELFF. The CDR3 coding sequence is TGTGCCAGCAGCACCTATGGAGGGGAGCTGTTTTTT.

V and J are TRBV5-1 and TRBJ2-1; 9 bases are a match to TRBD2. The CDR3 totals 15 residues. The trim removed 4 bases at V and 4 bases at J, leaving 6 bases unmatched. Germline V gene data show CDR1 as SGHRS and CDR2 as YFSETQ. CDR3 coding DNA: TGCGCCAGCAGCAAGAGACTAGCGGAATACAATGAGCAGTTCTTC. This translates into CASSKRLAEYNEQFF.

The genes are TRBV4-3 and TRBJ2-1; 10 bases are a match to TRBD1. CDR1 and CDR2 (germline): LGHNA, YSLEER. V lost 4 bases, J lost 7 bases, and 10 bases stayed unmatched. CDR3 length equals 16 residues. In DNA form, the CDR3 reads TGCGCCAGCAGCCCTTATGGGGGACAGGGGTGGAATGAGCAGTTCTTC. As protein: CASSPYGGQGWNEQFF.

The genes are TRBV18 and TRBJ2-3; the match to TRBD2 covers 7 bases. Germline CDR1 reads KGHSH; CDR2 reads LQKENI. The CDR3 consists of 16 residues. Trimming at V came to 10 bases and at J to 3 bases, leaving 16 bases not matched to a gene. The DNA for the CDR3 is TGTGCCACCAACCCTCTGCCGGGAGGAGGAACAGATACGCAGTATTTT. Translated, it gives CATNPLPGGGTDTQYF.

V and J are TRBV5-6 and TRBJ2-1; TRBD1 agrees at 9 bases. Germline loops: CDR1 SGHDT, CDR2 YYEEEE. Losses at the gene ends were 4 bases for V and 10 bases for J; bases not matched to a gene: 6. The CDR3 spans 13 residues. The CDR3 DNA is TGTGCCAGCAGCGGGACAGGGAGGGTCGAGCAGTTCTTC. The encoded protein is CASSGTGRVEQFF.

The chain carries TRBV25-1 and TRBJ2-1; 10 bases map to TRBD2. Losses at the gene ends were 1 base for V and 3 bases for J; bases not matched to a gene: 6. CDR3 length: 17 amino acids. Germline CDR1 reads MGHDK; CDR2 reads SYGVNS. CDR3 coding DNA: TGTGCCAGCAGTGAATTACGAAGACTAGCGGGCTACAATGAGCAGTTCTTC. It translates to CASSELRRLAGYNEQFF. Full variable domain (rest looked up from reference TRBV25-1 and TRBJ2-1): EADIYQTPRYLVIGTGKKITLECSQTMGHDKMYWYQQDPGMELHLIHYSYGVNSTEKGDLSSESTVSRIRTEHFPLTLESARPSHTSQYLCASSELRRLAGYNEQFFGPGTRLTVL.

The CDR3 nucleotides read TGCGCCAGCAGTCAATCGATATGGCTCGCGCACTTAGGGGTCGAGCAGTACTTC. This codes for CASSQSIWLAHLGVEQYF. The V and J genes are TRBV23-1 and TRBJ2-7; tentative D call: TRBD1 (5 bases). TRBV23-1 is sorted into the ORF group, with uncertain function. The CDR3 is 18 residues long. Trimming pared 0 bases from V and 6 bases from J, leaving 24 bases between.

The rearrangement links TRBV28 to TRBJ1-2; weak D call: TRBD1 (5 bases). The CDR3 extends over 14 amino acids. V lost 4 bases to trimming and J lost 7 bases, with 16 bases between them. Looked up from germline, CDR1 is MDHEN and CDR2 is SYDVKM. CDR3 bases: TGTGCCAGCAGTTCCGCCGCAGAGCAGGGTGGCTACACCTTC. Its protein is CASSSAAEQGGYTF.

The DNA for the CDR3 is TGCGCCAGCAGCCATCCGACTAGCGGGATCTATGAGCAGTTCTTC. The encoded protein is CASSHPTSGIYEQFF. V gene TRBV4-1 combines with J gene TRBJ2-1, with 11 bases that match TRBD2. V lost 3 bases to trimming and J lost 8 bases; unmatched junction nucleotides: 6. CDR3 length: 15 amino acids. Germline CDR1 is MGHRA and CDR2 is YSYEKL.